Listed below are T cell receptor beta chains from one sample, sequenced in a study of T cell responses to AZD1222 COVID-19 vaccine. Sequencing was performed with immunoSEQ multiplex PCR; in TCRdb, only in-frame clones are kept and a portion is missing. The data include over 120,000 clones; the top ten clones carry under 2.5%. The sequenced sample was peripheral blood. Receptor source: an adult in good health. Each CDR3 is given with its conserved first and last residue. A D gene is named only where the DNA matches it firmly.

v_gene	j_gene	d_gene	CDR3nt	CDR3aa
TRBV20-1	TRBJ2-2	-	TGCAGTGCTAGTGAGGTGAACACCGGGGAGCTGTTTTTT	CSASEVNTGELFF
TRBV7-6	TRBJ2-2	TRBD2	TGTGCCAGCAGCTCCGGACTAGCGGGGGGCCGTTTGGGGACCGGGGAGCTGTTTTTT	CASSSGLAGGRLGTGELFF
TRBV20-1	TRBJ1-1	-	TGCAGTGCTAGGACCGGATCTGAAGCTTTCTTT	CSARTGSEAFF
TRBV27	TRBJ1-2	-	TGTGCCAGCACCACAAAGAGGGGGTACCTTGATGGCTACACCTTC	CASTTKRGYLDGYTF
TRBV7-2	TRBJ1-6	-	TGTGCCAGCAGCTTTGTCCCCGGGCCCGATTCACCCCTCCACTTT	CASSFVPGPDSPLHF
TRBV6-5	TRBJ1-1	-	TGTGCCAGCAGTTACTTATATGGGGCAGGCGAAGCTTTCTTT	CASSYLYGAGEAFF
TRBV30	TRBJ2-7	-	TGTGCCTGGAGTGTAAAGGGTACCTACGAGCAGTACTTC	CAWSVKGTYEQYF
TRBV5-5	TRBJ1-2	-	TGTGCCAGCAGCCGGGGAGGGTTGGTTGGACTCGGATCTAACTATGGCTACACCTTC	CASSRGGLVGLGSNYGYTF
TRBV14	TRBJ2-7	TRBD1	TGTGCCAGCAGCCCATCCCCTCGTGGGACAGCAGACTACGAGCAGTACTTC	CASSPSPRGTADYEQYF
TRBV21-1	TRBJ1-2	-	TGTGCCAGCAGCAAGGGAGGGGCCAAAGTCGGGAATAATGGCTACACCTTC	CASSKGGAKVGNNGYTF
TRBV21-1	TRBJ2-2	-	TGTGCCAGCAGCAAGAGGAGCACCGGGGAGCTGTTTTTT	CASSKRSTGELFF
TRBV3-1/TRBV3-2	TRBJ1-2	-	TGTGCCAGCAGCCTTTCCGGCGGGAATGCATATGGCTACACCTTC	CASSLSGGNAYGYTF
TRBV9	TRBJ2-3	TRBD2	TGTGCCAGCAGCGTAGTGGGACTAGCGGACACAGATACGCAGTATTTT	CASSVVGLADTDTQYF
TRBV30	TRBJ1-6	TRBD1	TGTGCCTGGTCCGGGACAGGGGTTTCACCCCTCCACTTT	CAWSGTGVSPLHF
TRBV11-1	TRBJ2-1	-	TGTGCCAGCAGGGCTGCGTTCGGGCGCAACAATGAGCAGTTCTTC	CASRAAFGRNNEQFF
TRBV2	TRBJ1-1	TRBD1	TGTGCCAGCAGTGAACAGGGGGGGAACACTGAAGCTTTCTTT	CASSEQGGNTEAFF
TRBV2	TRBJ2-5	TRBD2	TGTGCCAGCAGTGAAGGACGGGGGGTCCAAGAGACCCAGTACTTC	CASSEGRGVQETQYF
TRBV12-3/TRBV12-4	TRBJ2-7	TRBD1	TGTGCCAGCAGTTTAGGACAGGGGGACGAGCAGTACTTC	CASSLGQGDEQYF
TRBV5-4	TRBJ1-2	-	TGTGCCAGCAGCAAGCCAAGGGACCCTAACTATGGCTACACCTTC	CASSKPRDPNYGYTF
TRBV5-4	TRBJ2-1	-	TGTGCCAGCAGCTTGGGGGGTGGGCAGGGACTTATACACAATGAGCAGTTCTTC	CASSLGGGQGLIHNEQFF
TRBV6-5	TRBJ2-1	-	TGTGCCAGCAGGGAGGGGGGGCCCCACAATGAGCAGTTCTTC	CASREGGPHNEQFF